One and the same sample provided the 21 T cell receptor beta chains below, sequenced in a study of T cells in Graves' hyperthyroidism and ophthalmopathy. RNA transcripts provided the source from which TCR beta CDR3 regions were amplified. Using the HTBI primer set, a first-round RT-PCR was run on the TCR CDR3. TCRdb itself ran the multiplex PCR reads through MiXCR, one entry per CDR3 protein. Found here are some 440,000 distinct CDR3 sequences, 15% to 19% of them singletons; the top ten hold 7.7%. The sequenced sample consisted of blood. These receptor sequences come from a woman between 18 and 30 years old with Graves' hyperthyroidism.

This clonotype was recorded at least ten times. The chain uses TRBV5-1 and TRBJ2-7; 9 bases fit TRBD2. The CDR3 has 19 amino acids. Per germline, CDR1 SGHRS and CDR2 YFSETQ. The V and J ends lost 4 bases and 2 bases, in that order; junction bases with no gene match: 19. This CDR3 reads CASSLGLALTRVYTYEQYF. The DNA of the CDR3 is TGCGCCAGCAGCCTCGGACTAGCGTTGACCCGGGTTTACACCTACGAGCAGTACTTC.

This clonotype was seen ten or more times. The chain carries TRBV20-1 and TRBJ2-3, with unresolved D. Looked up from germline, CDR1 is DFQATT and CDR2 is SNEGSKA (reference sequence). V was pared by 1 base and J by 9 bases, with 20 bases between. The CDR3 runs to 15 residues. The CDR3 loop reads CSARGTGGLEWTQYF. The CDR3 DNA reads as TGCAGTGCTAGAGGGACGGGCGGCCTCGAGTGGACGCAGTATTTT.

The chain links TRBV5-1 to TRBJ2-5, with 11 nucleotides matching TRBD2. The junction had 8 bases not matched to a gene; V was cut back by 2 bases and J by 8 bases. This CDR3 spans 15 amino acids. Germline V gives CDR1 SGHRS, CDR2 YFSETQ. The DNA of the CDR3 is TGCGCCAGCAGCTTACTAGCGGGGGCCCAGACAACCCAGTACTTC. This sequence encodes CASSLLAGAQTTQYF.

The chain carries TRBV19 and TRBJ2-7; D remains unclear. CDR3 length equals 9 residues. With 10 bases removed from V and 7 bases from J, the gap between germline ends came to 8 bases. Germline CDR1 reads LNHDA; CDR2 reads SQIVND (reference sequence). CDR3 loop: CATEEEQYF. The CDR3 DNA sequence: TGTGCCACCGAAGAGGAGCAGTACTTC.

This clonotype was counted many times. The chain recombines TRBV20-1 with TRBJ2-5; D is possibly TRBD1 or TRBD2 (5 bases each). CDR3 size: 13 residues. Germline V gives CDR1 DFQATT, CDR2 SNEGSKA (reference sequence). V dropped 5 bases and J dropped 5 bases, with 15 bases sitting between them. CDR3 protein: CSALGGARETQYF. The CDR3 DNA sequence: TGCAGTGCTCTTGGGGGTGCGAGGGAGACCCAGTACTTC.

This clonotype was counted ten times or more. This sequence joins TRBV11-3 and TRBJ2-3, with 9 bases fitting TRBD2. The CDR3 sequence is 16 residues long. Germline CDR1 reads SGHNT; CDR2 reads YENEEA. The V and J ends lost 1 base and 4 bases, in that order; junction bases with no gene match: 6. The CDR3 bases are TGTGCCAGCAGCTTAGGGGTAGCGGGAGCGGCAGATACGCAGTATTTT. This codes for CASSLGVAGAADTQYF.

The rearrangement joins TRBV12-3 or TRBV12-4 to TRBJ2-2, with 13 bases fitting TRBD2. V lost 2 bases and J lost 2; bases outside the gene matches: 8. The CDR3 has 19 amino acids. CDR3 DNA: TGTGCCAGCAGTTTAACCTACGGACTAGCGGGAGTTAACACCGGGGAGCTGTTTTTT. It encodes CASSLTYGLAGVNTGELFF.

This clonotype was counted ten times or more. This chain's CDR3 is CSASRRPLGDQPQHF. The CDR3 DNA follows: TGCAGTGCTAGCAGGCGGCCCCTCGGCGATCAGCCCCAGCATTTT. This sequence joins TRBV20-1 and TRBJ1-5; D is unclear. This CDR3 contains 15 residues. V gave up 3 bases and J gave up 5 bases, with 17 bases separating them. Germline lookup yields CDR1 DFQATT and CDR2 SNEGSKA (reference sequence).

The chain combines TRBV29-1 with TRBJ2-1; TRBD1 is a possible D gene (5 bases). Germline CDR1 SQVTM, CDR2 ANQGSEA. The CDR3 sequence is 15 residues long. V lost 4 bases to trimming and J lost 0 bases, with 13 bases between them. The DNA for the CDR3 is TGCAGCGTTGGGCAGGGTCCGAGCTCCTACAATGAGCAGTTCTTC. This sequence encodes CSVGQGPSSYNEQFF.

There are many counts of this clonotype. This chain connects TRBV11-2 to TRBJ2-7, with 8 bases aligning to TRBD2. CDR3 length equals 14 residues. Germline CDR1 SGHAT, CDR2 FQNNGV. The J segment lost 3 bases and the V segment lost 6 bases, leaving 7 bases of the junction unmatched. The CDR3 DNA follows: TGTGCCAGCAGAGCTTACCGGGGGGGCTACGAGCAGTACTTC. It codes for CASRAYRGGYEQYF.

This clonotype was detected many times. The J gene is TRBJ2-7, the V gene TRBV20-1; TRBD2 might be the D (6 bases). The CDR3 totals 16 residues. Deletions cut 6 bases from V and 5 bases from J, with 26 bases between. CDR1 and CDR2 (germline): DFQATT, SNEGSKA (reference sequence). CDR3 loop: CSADREETLATNEQYF. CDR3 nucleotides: TGCAGTGCCGATAGGGAGGAGACACTAGCCACGAACGAGCAGTACTTC.

In DNA, the CDR3 is TGCGCCAGCAGCTTGGACCAGGATTGGCAAGAGACCCAGTACTTC. It translates to CASSLDQDWQETQYF. The rearrangement uses TRBV5-1 and TRBJ2-5; D remains ambiguous. V lost 0 bases and J 2 bases, leaving 11 bases between the germline ends. This CDR3 comprises 15 residues. From germline, CDR1 is SGHRS and CDR2 YFSETQ.

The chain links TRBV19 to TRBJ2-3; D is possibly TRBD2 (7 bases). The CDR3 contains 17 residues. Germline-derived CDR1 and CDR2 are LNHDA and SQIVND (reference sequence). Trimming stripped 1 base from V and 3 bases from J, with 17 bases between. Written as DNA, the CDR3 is TGTGCCAGTAGTATAGGCCGTGGGGGGGGGCCGACAGATACGCAGTATTTT. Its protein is CASSIGRGGGPTDTQYF.

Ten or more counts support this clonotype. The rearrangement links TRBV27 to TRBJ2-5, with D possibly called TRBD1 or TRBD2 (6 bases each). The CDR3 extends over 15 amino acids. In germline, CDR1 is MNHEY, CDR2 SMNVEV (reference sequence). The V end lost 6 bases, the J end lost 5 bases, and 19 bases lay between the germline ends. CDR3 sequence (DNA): TGTGCCAGCAGCCCCGAAGGGGGGTTAGGGGAGACCCAGTACTTC. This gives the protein CASSPEGGLGETQYF.

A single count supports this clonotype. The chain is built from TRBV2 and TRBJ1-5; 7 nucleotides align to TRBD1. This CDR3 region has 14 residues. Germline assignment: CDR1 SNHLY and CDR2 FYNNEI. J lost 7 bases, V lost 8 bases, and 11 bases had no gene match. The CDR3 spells CASGGGGMAQPQHF. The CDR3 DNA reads TGTGCCAGCGGGGGAGGGGGCATGGCCCAGCCCCAGCATTTT.

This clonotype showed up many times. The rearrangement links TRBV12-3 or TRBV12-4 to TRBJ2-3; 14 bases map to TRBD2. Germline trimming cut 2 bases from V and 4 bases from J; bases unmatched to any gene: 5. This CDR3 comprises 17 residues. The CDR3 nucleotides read TGTGCCAGCAGTTTACACCGGACTAGCGGGGGGTCAGATACGCAGTATTTT. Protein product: CASSLHRTSGGSDTQYF.

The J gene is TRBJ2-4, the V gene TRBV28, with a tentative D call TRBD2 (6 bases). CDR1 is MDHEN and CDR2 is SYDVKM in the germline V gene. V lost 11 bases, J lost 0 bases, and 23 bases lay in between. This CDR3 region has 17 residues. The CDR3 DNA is TGTGCCTGGCCATCCGGAGGGCCAAGAATAGCCAAAAACATTCAGTACTTC. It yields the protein CAWPSGGPRIAKNIQYF.

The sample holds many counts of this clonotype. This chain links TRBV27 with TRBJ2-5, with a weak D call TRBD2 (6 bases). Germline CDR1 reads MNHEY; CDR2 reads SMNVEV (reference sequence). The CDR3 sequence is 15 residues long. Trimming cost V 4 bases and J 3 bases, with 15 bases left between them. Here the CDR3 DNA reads TGTGCCAGCAGTTCTATGGGGCGGGGAAAAGAGACCCAGTACTTC. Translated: CASSSMGRGKETQYF.

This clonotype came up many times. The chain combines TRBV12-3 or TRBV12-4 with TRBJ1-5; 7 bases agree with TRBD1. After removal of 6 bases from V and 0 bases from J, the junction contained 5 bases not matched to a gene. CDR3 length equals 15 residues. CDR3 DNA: TGTGCCAGCAGCCCCGGACAGGTTAGCAATCAGCCCCAGCATTTT. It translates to CASSPGQVSNQPQHF.

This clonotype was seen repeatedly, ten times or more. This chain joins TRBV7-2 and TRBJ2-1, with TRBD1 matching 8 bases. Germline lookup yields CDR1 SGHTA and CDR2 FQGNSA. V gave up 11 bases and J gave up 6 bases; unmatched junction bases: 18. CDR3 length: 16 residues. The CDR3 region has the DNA TGTGCCTGCTCTGGGGACGGGACAGGAGGAATCAATGAGCAGTTCTTC. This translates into CACSGDGTGGINEQFF. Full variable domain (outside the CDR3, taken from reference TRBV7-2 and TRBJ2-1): GAGVSQSPSNKVTEKGKDVELRCDPISGHTALYWYRQSLGQGLEFLIYFQGNSAPDKSGLPSDRFSAERTGGSVSTLTIQRTQQEDSAVYLCACSGDGTGGINEQFFGPGTRLTVL.

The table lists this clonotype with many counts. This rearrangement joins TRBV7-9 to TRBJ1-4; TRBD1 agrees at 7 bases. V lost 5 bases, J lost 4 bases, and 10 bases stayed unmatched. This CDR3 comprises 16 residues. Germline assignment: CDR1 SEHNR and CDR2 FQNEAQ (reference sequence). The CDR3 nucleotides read TGTGCCAGCAGCACCCAAGTAGCAGGGGGTAATGAAAAACTGTTTTTT. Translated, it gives CASSTQVAGGNEKLFF.